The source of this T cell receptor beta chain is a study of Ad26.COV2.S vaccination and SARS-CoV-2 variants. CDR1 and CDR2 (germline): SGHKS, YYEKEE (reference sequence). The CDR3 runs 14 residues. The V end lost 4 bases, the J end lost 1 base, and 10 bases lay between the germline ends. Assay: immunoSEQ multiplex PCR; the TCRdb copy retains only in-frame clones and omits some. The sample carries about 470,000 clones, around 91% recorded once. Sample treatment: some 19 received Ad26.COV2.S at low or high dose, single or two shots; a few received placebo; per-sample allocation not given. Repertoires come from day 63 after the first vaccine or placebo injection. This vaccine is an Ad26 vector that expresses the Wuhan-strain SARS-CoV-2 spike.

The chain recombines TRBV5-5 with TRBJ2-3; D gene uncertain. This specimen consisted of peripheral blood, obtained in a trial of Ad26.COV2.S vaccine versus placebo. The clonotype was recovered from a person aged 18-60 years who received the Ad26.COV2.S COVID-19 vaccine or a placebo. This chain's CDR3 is CASSRLVGTDTQYF. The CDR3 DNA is TGTGCCAGCAGCCGCCTTGTTGGCACAGATACGCAGTATTTT.